The 29 T cell receptor beta chains given below trace back to one sample, sequenced in a study of a mutant IDH1 vaccine in newly diagnosed glioma (TCRdb year 2021). What this sample's time point label stands for: week 5, during vaccination. Each vaccine dose, consisting of 300 ug of a 20-mer mutant IDH1 peptide in Montanide, was administered subcutaneously with topical imiquimod. The receptor library was made with the immunoSEQ multiplex PCR assay. TCRdb took over this immuneACCESS table, retaining in-frame rearrangements with V and J assigned. Such tables are incomplete; in checked studies, under half of the missing clones stem from an unresolved V gene, and the remainder is unexplained. The sample includes some 60,000 clones, with 85% to 90% observed a single time. The top ten constitute about 4.2% of the sample. No cognate antigen is known for these TCRs. The sequencing here drew on PBMCs, taken from a glioma patient whose treatment included an IDH1 peptide vaccine. The receptors were gathered from a woman aged 40 to 55 with glioma.

This chain uses TRBV30 with TRBJ2-3; 8 nucleotides align to TRBD2. Germline CDR1 GTSNPN, CDR2 SVGIG (reference sequence). V was clipped by 4 bases and J by 4 bases; unmatched bases: 10. The CDR3 length is 15 residues. CDR3 coding DNA: TGTGCCTGGAAGAGGTCCCTAGCGGGCGCAGATACGCAGTATTTT. Translated: CAWKRSLAGADTQYF.

J is TRBJ2-5 and V is TRBV5-4; tentatively, D is TRBD1 or TRBD2 (5 bases each). This CDR3 has 13 amino acids. Germline V gives CDR1 SGHNT, CDR2 YYREEE (reference sequence). V gave up 4 bases and J gave up 4 bases, with 11 bases separating them. The DNA for the CDR3 is TGTGCCAGCAGCCGGACTGGGGGAGAGACCCAGTACTTC. Translating gives CASSRTGGETQYF.

The chain has TRBV7-9 and TRBJ1-3; TRBD1 matches 7 bases. The CDR3 is 17 amino acids. The germline CDR1 and CDR2 sequences are SEHNR and FQNEAQ (reference sequence). V shed 10 bases and J 0 bases; nucleotides not matched to a gene: 15. The CDR3 loop reads CAIPSRRGPYSGNTIYF. The CDR3, as DNA: TGTGCCATTCCGAGCCGGAGGGGGCCTTACTCTGGAAACACCATATATTTT.

This rearrangement joins TRBV15 to TRBJ1-5; D is ambiguous. The CDR3 runs to 14 residues. V was pared by 1 base and J by 5 bases, with 9 bases between. Germline V gives CDR1 LNHNV, CDR2 YYDKDF (reference sequence). The CDR3 loop is CATSRVGGYQPQHF. The CDR3 DNA sequence: TGTGCCACCAGCAGAGTGGGAGGGTATCAGCCCCAGCATTTT.

J is TRBJ1-5 and V is TRBV18, with D perhaps matching TRBD1 (5 bases). Germline values: CDR1 KGHSH, CDR2 LQKENI. Trimming pared 4 bases from V and 5 bases from J, leaving 9 bases between. This CDR3 is built from 13 residues. CDR3: CASSQGADQPQHF. CDR3 DNA: TGTGCCAGCTCACAAGGGGCGGATCAGCCCCAGCATTTT.

The rearrangement joins TRBV2 to TRBJ2-3; no clear D gene. Germline V gene data show CDR1 as SNHLY and CDR2 as FYNNEI. Trimming stripped 6 bases from V and 0 bases from J, with 13 bases between. The CDR3 length is 15 residues. CDR3 protein: CASRGIYGSTDTQYF. The CDR3 DNA reads TGTGCCAGCAGGGGGATTTACGGTAGCACAGATACGCAGTATTTT.

This clone has a single count. The V gene is TRBV6-4, the J gene TRBJ2-2; TRBD1 agrees at 8 bases. Per germline, CDR1 MRHNA and CDR2 SNTAGT. Germline trimming cut 6 bases from V and 4 bases from J; bases unmatched to any gene: 13. The CDR3 is 17 residues long. CDR3 sequence (DNA): TGTGCCAGCAGCACGCAGGGGGCTGAAGCCCCCACCGGGGAGCTGTTTTTT. This encodes CASSTQGAEAPTGELFF.

The rearrangement uses TRBV5-1 and TRBJ1-2, with D hard to call. The V end was cut by 4 bases, the J end by 0 bases, with 13 bases between. Per germline, CDR1 SGHRS and CDR2 YFSETQ. The CDR3 totals 15 residues. This CDR3 is CASSNGPEANYGYTF. CDR3 nucleotides: TGCGCCAGCAGCAATGGGCCGGAAGCTAACTATGGCTACACCTTC.

A single count supports this clone. This chain uses TRBV25-1 with TRBJ1-4, with 7 bases fitting TRBD1. The CDR3 runs 13 residues. The trim removed 6 bases at V and 3 bases at J, leaving 1 base unmatched. Germline V gene sequence: CDR1 MGHDK, CDR2 SYGVNS. The CDR3 protein is CASRGGPNEKLFF. Written as DNA, the CDR3 is TGTGCCAGCAGAGGGGGCCCTAATGAAAAACTGTTTTTT.

This chain connects TRBV11-3 to TRBJ2-7; no clear D. Germline loops: CDR1 SGHNT, CDR2 YENEEA. CDR3 length: 12 amino acids. The germline V and J ends were trimmed by 0 bases and 9 bases, with 9 bases remaining between them. In nucleotides, the CDR3 is TGTGCCAGCAGCTTAGATGGACGGGTGCAGTACTTC. This codes for CASSLDGRVQYF.

Turning to this clone: One end of the junction varies from germline; a read error may be responsible. V gene TRBV7-7 combines with J gene TRBJ2-7; tentatively, D is TRBD2 (6 bases). CDR1 is SSHAT and CDR2 is FNYEAQ in the germline V gene (reference sequence). This CDR3 region has 15 residues. The CDR3 coding sequence is TGTGCTAGCAGCTTGGAGCGGGCGCACTCCTACGAGCAGTACTTC. The encoded protein is CASSLERAHSYEQYF.

This chain joins TRBV5-4 and TRBJ2-7, with 8 bases aligning to TRBD1. Germline trimming cut 7 bases from V and 3 bases from J; bases unmatched to any gene: 9. Germline CDR1 SGHNT, CDR2 YYREEE (reference sequence). The CDR3 runs 14 residues. The CDR3 coding sequence is TGTGCCAGCTCCACCGGGACAGGCTTCTACGAGCAGTACTTC. Its protein is CASSTGTGFYEQYF.

V is TRBV25-1 and J is TRBJ1-1; TRBD1 aligns across 9 bases. After removal of 5 bases from V and 1 base from J, the junction contained 11 bases not matched to a gene. Germline CDR1 and CDR2: MGHDK and SYGVNS. CDR3 size: 17 residues. The CDR3 DNA sequence: TGTGCCAGCAGTACCTACCCCGGGACAGGGAGGAACACTGAAGCTTTCTTT. Amino acids: CASSTYPGTGRNTEAFF.

The count of this clone is one. The chain couples TRBV7-2 to TRBJ2-7; D may match TRBD1 or TRBD2 (5 bases each). The ends were cut back, 3 bases at V and 6 bases at J, with 15 bases in the middle. In germline, CDR1 is SGHTA, CDR2 FQGNSA. The CDR3 runs 14 residues. The CDR3 sequence is CASSFGRELPEQYF. CDR3 in DNA: TGTGCCAGCAGCTTTGGCAGGGAGCTTCCCGAGCAGTACTTC. Full variable domain (missing parts from reference TRBV7-2 and TRBJ2-7): GAGVSQSPSNKVTEKGKDVELRCDPISGHTALYWYRQSLGQGLEFLIYFQGNSAPDKSGLPSDRFSAERTGGSVSTLTIQRTQQEDSAVYLCASSFGRELPEQYFGPGTRLTVT.

The chain uses TRBV9 and TRBJ1-5; TRBD1 is a possible D gene (5 bases). The CDR3 contains 13 residues. Trimming took 0 bases from V and 7 from J, leaving 8 bases between them. CDR1 SGDLS and CDR2 YYNGEE come from the germline V gene. The CDR3 coding sequence is TGTGCCAGCAGCGTAGACGGGGGACAGCCCCAGCATTTT. This encodes CASSVDGGQPQHF.

CDR3: CASSPTGNTEAFF. The DNA for the CDR3 is TGTGCCAGCTCACCGACAGGGAACACTGAAGCTTTCTTT. This chain connects TRBV18 to TRBJ1-1; possibly TRBD1 for D (6 bases). The V gene's germline CDR1 is KGHSH and CDR2 LQKENI. Trimming cost V 3 bases and J 1 base, with 6 bases left between them. The length of the CDR3 is 13 residues. The variable domain in full, with the rest retrieved from reference TRBV18 and TRBJ1-1, is NAGVMQNPRHLVRRRGQEARLRCSPMKGHSHVYWYRQLPEEGLKFMVYLQKENIIDESGMPKERFSAEFPKEGPSILRIQQVVRGDSAAYFCASSPTGNTEAFFGQGTRLTVV.

As to this clone: The junction does not match germline at one end; this may be a read error. The chain is built from TRBV7-2 and TRBJ2-7; 9 bases fit TRBD1. The CDR3 extends over 14 amino acids. From germline, CDR1 is SGHTA and CDR2 FQGNSA. CDR3 in DNA: TGTGCCAGCAGCCTCCGGGACAGGGCCCCTCGGTCTCCCTTC. Amino acids: CASSLRDRAPRSPF.

The chain uses TRBV4-1 and TRBJ1-5, with D tentatively TRBD1 (6 bases). The CDR3 has 18 residues. The germline V gene encodes CDR1 MGHRA and CDR2 YSYEKL. Trimming pared 1 base from V and 1 base from J, leaving 17 bases between. CDR3 amino acids: CASSQAPGRGWSNQPQHF. CDR3 nucleotides: TGCGCCAGCAGCCAAGCACCAGGCAGGGGCTGGAGCAATCAGCCCCAGCATTTT.

This clone ranks as medium-sized (0.01 to 0.1%). The chain uses TRBV7-2 and TRBJ2-5; perhaps TRBD1 as D (6 bases). Trimming cost V 5 bases and J 1 base, with 11 bases left between them. The germline V gene encodes CDR1 SGHTA and CDR2 FQGNSA. This CDR3 comprises 14 residues. CDR3 sequence reads: CASSPDRSQETQYF. The CDR3 DNA sequence: TGTGCCAGCAGCCCCGACAGGTCCCAAGAGACCCAGTACTTC.

The rearrangement links TRBV4-1 to TRBJ2-5; D is perhaps TRBD1 (7 bases). The CDR3 has 15 amino acids. Germline V gives CDR1 MGHRA, CDR2 YSYEKL. The germline V and J ends were trimmed by 3 bases and 4 bases, with 15 bases remaining between them. The CDR3 DNA is TGCGCCAGCAGCCAGTCCCAGGGGGAGGTAGAGACCCAGTACTTC. It specifies CASSQSQGEVETQYF.

This clone was counted between two and nine times. The V gene is TRBV28, the J gene TRBJ1-5; TRBD1 matches 9 bases. Germline CDR1 is MDHEN and CDR2 is SYDVKM. The CDR3 totals 13 residues. The J segment lost 7 bases and the V segment lost 5 bases, leaving 3 bases of the junction unmatched. The CDR3 nucleotides read TGTGCCAGCAGTGACAGGGGGAACCAGCCCCAGCATTTT. Its translation is CASSDRGNQPQHF.

This clone occurred once. The chain uses TRBV9 and TRBJ1-1; D gene unclear. The V end lost 0 bases, the J end lost 4 bases, and 7 bases lay between the germline ends. Germline CDR1 SGDLS, CDR2 YYNGEE. The CDR3 totals 13 residues. The CDR3 bases are TGTGCCAGCAGCGTAGAGAGTTTCACTGAAGCTTTCTTT. Protein sequence: CASSVESFTEAFF.

This chain uses TRBV13 with TRBJ1-2; no clear D gene. Germline assignment: CDR1 PRHDT and CDR2 FYEKMQ (reference sequence). The germline V and J ends were trimmed by 2 bases and 6 bases, with 4 bases remaining between them. This CDR3 comprises 11 residues. CDR3 sequence (DNA): TGTGCCAGCAGCTTAACGGATGGCTACACCTTC. It yields the protein CASSLTDGYTF.

This chain connects TRBV6-5 to TRBJ2-7; 9 nucleotides align to TRBD2. Looked up from germline, CDR1 is MNHEY and CDR2 is SVGAGI. Trimming cost V 1 base and J 3 bases; bases outside gene matches: 4. The CDR3 extends over 15 amino acids. The CDR3 DNA is TGTGCCAGCAGTTACTTAGCGGGGGACTTCTACGAGCAGTACTTC. It translates to CASSYLAGDFYEQYF.

The chain recombines TRBV19 with TRBJ2-1, with 13 bases that match TRBD2. Germline V gene lookup returns CDR1 LNHDA and CDR2 SQIVND (reference sequence). Trimming removed 6 bases from V and 7 bases from J; junction bases left unmatched: 9. The CDR3 extends over 16 amino acids. The CDR3 DNA sequence: TGTGCCAGTAGGCATACTAGCGGGAGGGCGGGGAATGAGCAGTTCTTC. It yields the protein CASRHTSGRAGNEQFF.

The sample holds one count of this clone. The CDR3, as DNA: TGCGCCAGCAGCCCTAGTTTTCGACAGGGGGCGAACTATGGCTACACCTTC. It is translated as CASSPSFRQGANYGYTF. The V and J genes are TRBV4-1 and TRBJ1-2, with TRBD1 identical over 10 bases. Germline lookup yields CDR1 MGHRA and CDR2 YSYEKL. The CDR3 length is 17 residues. V was clipped by 4 bases and J by 2 bases; unmatched bases: 10.

The chain recombines TRBV6-1 with TRBJ2-3; possible D gene TRBD1, 6 bases. V was shortened by 1 base and J by 3 bases, with 11 bases between the two germline ends. Germline V lookup: CDR1 MNHNS, CDR2 SASEGT. The CDR3 runs to 15 residues. CDR3 protein: CASSEGTVKTDTQYF. As DNA, the CDR3 is TGTGCCAGCAGTGAAGGGACAGTAAAAACAGATACGCAGTATTTT.

The rearrangement joins TRBV2 to TRBJ2-5; D call uncertain. Germline CDR1 and CDR2: SNHLY and FYNNEI. This CDR3 has 14 residues. V was shortened by 4 bases and J by 2 bases, with 11 bases between the two germline ends. CDR3 DNA: TGTGCCAGCAGTGGTAACAGCTGGCAAGAGACCCAGTACTTC. Residues: CASSGNSWQETQYF.

This clone is a singleton in its sample. CDR3 loop: CATSRSGTLDTQYF. CDR3 sequence (DNA): TGTGCCACCAGCAGAAGCGGGACCCTAGATACGCAGTATTTT. The genes are TRBV15 and TRBJ2-3, with 7 nucleotides matching TRBD2. The CDR3 consists of 14 residues. Germline trimming cut 2 bases from V and 5 bases from J; bases unmatched to any gene: 4. CDR1 and CDR2 (germline): LNHNV, YYDKDF (reference sequence).